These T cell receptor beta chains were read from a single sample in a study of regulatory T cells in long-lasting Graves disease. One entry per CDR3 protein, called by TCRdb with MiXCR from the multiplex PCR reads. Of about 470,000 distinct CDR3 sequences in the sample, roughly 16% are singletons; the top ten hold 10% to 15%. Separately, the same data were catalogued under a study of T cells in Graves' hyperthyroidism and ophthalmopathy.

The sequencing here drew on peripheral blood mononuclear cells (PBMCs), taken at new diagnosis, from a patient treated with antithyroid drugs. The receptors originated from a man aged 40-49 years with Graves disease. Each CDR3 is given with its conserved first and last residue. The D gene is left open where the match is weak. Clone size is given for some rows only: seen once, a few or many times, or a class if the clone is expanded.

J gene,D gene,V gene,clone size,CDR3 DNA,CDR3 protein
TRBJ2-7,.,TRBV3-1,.,TGTGCCAGCAGCCGTTCTCGAATAGAGGGGATCTACGAGCAGTACTTC,CASSRSRIEGIYEQYF
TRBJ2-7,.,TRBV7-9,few,TGTGCCAGCGGATCCTCCCCAGGGGGGGCAAACGAGCAGTACTTC,CASGSSPGGANEQYF
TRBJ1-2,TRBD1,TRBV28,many,TGTGCCAGCAGTGAAACCAGGGGGGGAAAGAATGGCTACACCTTC,CASSETRGGKNGYTF
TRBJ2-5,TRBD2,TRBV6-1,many,TGTGCCAGCCGGAGGACTAGCGGGAGTTTAGAGACCCAGTACTTC,CASRRTSGSLETQYF
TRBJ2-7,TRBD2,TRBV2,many,TGTGCCAGCAGACGACTAGCGGGAGATCTCTACGAGCAGTACTTC,CASRRLAGDLYEQYF
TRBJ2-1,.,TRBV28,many,TGTGCCAGCAGTCTTCAGGAAGGCTCCTACAATGAGCAGTTCTTC,CASSLQEGSYNEQFF
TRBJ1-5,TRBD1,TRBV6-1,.,TGTGCCAGCAGTGAAACGCGGACAGGGGATCAGCCCCAGCATTTT,CASSETRTGDQPQHF
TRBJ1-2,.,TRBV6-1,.,TGTGCCAGCAGTGTCAAACCGACAGCTAACTATGGCTACACCTTC,CASSVKPTANYGYTF
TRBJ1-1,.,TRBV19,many,TGTGCCAGTACCCCGCCCCCGGGAGCCGCGAACACTGAAGCTTTCTTT,CASTPPPGAANTEAFF
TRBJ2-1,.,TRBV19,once,TGTGCCAGTAAGTACGGGAGAGCTAACAATGAGCAGTTCTTC,CASKYGRANNEQFF
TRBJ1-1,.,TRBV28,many,TGTGCCAGCTGGGGGGGGGGATTTGGCACTGAAGCTTTCTTT,CASWGGGFGTEAFF
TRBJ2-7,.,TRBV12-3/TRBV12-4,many,TGTGCCAGCAGGGCGGAAACTTACGAGCAGTACTTC,CASRAETYEQYF
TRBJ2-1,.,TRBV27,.,TGTGCCAGCAGTTTAAACCAGTACAATGAGCAGTTCTTC,CASSLNQYNEQFF
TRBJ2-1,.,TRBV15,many,TGTGCCACCAGCAGAGATCTGGTAGGGGGCAATGAGCAGTTCTTC,CATSRDLVGGNEQFF
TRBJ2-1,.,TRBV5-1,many,TGCGCCAGCAGCTTGGCCGAAAAGCTTTCCGTCAATGAGCAGTTCTTC,CASSLAEKLSVNEQFF
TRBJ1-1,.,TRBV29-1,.,TGCAGCGTTGAAGTTATGAACACTGAAGCTTTCTTT,CSVEVMNTEAFF
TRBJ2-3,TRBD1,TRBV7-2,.,TGTGCCAGCACCCTGGACAGGGGCACAGATACGCAGTATTTT,CASTLDRGTDTQYF
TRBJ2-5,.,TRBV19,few,TGTGCCAGTAATAATGGGCCCCCCGGGACCCAGTACTTC,CASNNGPPGTQYF
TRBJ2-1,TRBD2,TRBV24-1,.,TGTGCCACCAGTCCTAGCGGGACTTACTACAATGAGCAGTTCTTC,CATSPSGTYYNEQFF
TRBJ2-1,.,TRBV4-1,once,TGCGCCAGCAGCCAAGATCAAGGGGGTAGCTCCTACAATGAGCAGTTCTTC,CASSQDQGGSSYNEQFF
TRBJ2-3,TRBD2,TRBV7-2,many,TGTGCCAGCAGCCAGACTAGCGGAGATACGCAGTATTTT,CASSQTSGDTQYF
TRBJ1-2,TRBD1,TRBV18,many,TGTGCCAGCTCTCCCGACAGGGTCTATGGCTACACCTTC,CASSPDRVYGYTF
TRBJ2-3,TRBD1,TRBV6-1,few,TGTGCCAGCAAACGACAGGGTAGAACAGATACGCAGTATTTT,CASKRQGRTDTQYF
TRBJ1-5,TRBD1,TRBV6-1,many,TGTGCCAGCCAGGGGGGAAAGGATCAGCCCCAGCATTTT,CASQGGKDQPQHF
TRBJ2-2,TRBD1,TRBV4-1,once,TGCGCCAGCAGCCAAGATAACTCCGGGACAGGGGTCACCGGGGAGCTGTTTTTT,CASSQDNSGTGVTGELFF
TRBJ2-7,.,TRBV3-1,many,TGTGCCAGCAGCCAAGATACGGGGGAGCAGTACTTC,CASSQDTGEQYF
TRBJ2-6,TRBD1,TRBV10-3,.,TGTGCCATCACAGGGGGCGTACAATCTGGGGCCAACGTCCTGACTTTC,CAITGGVQSGANVLTF
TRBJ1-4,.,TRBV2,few,TGTGCCGCTTCCCAGGGCACTAATGAAAAACTGTTTTTT,CAASQGTNEKLFF
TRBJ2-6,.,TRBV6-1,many,TGTGCCAGCAGTGAAGCAGGGCGGCCTGGGGCCAACGTCCTGACTTTC,CASSEAGRPGANVLTF
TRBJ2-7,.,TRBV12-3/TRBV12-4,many,TGTGCCAGCAGTTTAAAATGGGGACACCTCTCCTACGAGCAGTACTTC,CASSLKWGHLSYEQYF
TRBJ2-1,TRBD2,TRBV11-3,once,TGTGCCAGCAGCTTGGGACTAGCGGGCTACATTGAGCAGTTCTTC,CASSLGLAGYIEQFF
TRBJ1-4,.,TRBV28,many,TGTGCCAGCACCCCTTTCGGACCTAATGAAAAACTGTTTTTT,CASTPFGPNEKLFF
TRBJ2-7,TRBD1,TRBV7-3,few,TGTGCCAGCAGCTCCTGGACAGGGGGGGAGCAGTACTTC,CASSSWTGGEQYF
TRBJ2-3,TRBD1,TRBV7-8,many,TGTGCCAGCAGCTTAAGGGACAGGGGGTCAGATACGCAGTATTTT,CASSLRDRGSDTQYF
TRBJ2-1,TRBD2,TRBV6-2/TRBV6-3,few,TGTGCCAGCAGTTACAAGCGGGAGGCAAAGAATGAGCAGTTCTTC,CASSYKREAKNEQFF
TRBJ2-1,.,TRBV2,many,TGTGCCAGCAGCTCCGGGACCCCCGTTAGTGAGCAGTTCTTC,CASSSGTPVSEQFF
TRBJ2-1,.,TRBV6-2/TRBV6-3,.,TGTGCCATCAGCCCAGAAAGCCGTCCCCCCCACAATGAGCAGTTCTTC,CAISPESRPPHNEQFF
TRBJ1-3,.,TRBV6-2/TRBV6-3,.,TGTGCCAGCAACCAGGTTGCGGGGAACACCATATATTTT,CASNQVAGNTIYF
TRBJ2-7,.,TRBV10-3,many,TGTGCCATCAGTGAGTCGGCGGACATCTTCTCCTACGAGCAGTACTTC,CAISESADIFSYEQYF
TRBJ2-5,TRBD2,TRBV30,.,TGTGCCTGGAGTCCAACCCGGACTAGCGGGAGGAGGCAGACCCAGTACTTC,CAWSPTRTSGRRQTQYF
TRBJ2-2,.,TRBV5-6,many,TGTGCCAGCAGCTTGACGGGGGTGAATGTCGGGGAGCTGTTTTTT,CASSLTGVNVGELFF
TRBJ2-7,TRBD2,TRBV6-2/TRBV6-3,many,TGTGCCAGCAGTTACTCGGGACTAGCGGTTATTTCCTACGAGCAGTACTTC,CASSYSGLAVISYEQYF
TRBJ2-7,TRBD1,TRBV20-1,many,TGCAGTGCAGGCCGGGACAGTCCCTACGAGCAGTACTTC,CSAGRDSPYEQYF
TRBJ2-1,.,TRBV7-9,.,TGTGCCAGCAGCTTAGGGGGGCTAAGCGTTGAGCAGTTCTTC,CASSLGGLSVEQFF
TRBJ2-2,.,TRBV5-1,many,TGCGCCAGCAGCAGGAGGGGGGAGCTGTTTTTT,CASSRRGELFF
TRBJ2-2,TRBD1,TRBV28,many,TGTGCCAGCAGCCTAGGGGACAGGGGAGCCGGGGAGCTGTTTTTT,CASSLGDRGAGELFF